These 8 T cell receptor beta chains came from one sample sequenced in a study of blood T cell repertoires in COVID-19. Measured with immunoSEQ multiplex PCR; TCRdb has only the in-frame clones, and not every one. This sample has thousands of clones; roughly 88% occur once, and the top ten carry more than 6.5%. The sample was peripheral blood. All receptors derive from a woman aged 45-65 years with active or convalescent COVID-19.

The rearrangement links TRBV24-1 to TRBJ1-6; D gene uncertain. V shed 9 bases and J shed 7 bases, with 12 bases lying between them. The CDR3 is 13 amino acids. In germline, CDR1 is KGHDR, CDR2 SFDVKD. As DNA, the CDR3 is TGTGCCACCCCCCATGGGGAGAATTCACCCCTCCACTTT. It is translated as CATPHGENSPLHF.

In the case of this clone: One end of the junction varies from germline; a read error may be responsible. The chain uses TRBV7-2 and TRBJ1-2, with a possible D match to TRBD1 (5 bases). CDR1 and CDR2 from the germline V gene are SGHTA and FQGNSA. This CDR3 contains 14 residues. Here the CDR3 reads CASSTNSRWRGLPF. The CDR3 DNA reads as TGTGCCAGCAGCACAAATTCCCGATGGAGGGGTCTCCCCTTC.

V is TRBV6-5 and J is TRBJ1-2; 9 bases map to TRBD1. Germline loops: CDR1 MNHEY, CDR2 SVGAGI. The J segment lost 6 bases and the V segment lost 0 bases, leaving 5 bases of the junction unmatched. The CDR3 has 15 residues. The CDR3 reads CASSYSRDRVNGYTF. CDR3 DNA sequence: TGTGCCAGCAGTTACTCCCGGGACAGGGTCAATGGCTACACCTTC.

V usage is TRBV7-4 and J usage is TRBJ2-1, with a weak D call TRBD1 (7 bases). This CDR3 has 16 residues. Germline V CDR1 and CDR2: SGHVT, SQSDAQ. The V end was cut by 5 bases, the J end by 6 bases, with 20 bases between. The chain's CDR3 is CASSRMMEGAANEQFF. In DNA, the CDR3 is TGTGCCAGCAGCCGCATGATGGAGGGGGCGGCCAATGAGCAGTTCTTC.

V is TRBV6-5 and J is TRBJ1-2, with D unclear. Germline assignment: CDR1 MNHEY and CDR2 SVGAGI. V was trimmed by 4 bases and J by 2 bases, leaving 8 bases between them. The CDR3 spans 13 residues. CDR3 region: CASSLTVNYGYTF. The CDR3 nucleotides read TGTGCCAGCAGTTTAACTGTCAACTATGGCTACACCTTC.

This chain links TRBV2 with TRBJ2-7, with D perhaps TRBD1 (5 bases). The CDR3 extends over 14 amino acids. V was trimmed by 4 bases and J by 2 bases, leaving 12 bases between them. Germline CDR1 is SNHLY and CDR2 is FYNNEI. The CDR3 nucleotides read TGTGCCAGCAGTGTTATTGGGGCAACCTACGAGCAGTACTTC. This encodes CASSVIGATYEQYF.

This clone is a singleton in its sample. In DNA, the CDR3 is TGTGCCAGCAGCCCACAGCGGGCTTACGAGCAGTACTTC. This codes for CASSPQRAYEQYF. The chain has TRBV3-1 (or the pseudogene TRBV3-2) and TRBJ2-7; D is perhaps TRBD2 (6 bases). Germline loops: CDR1 LGHDT, CDR2 YNNKEL (reference sequence). The CDR3 sequence is 13 residues long. The germline V and J ends were trimmed by 4 bases and 4 bases, with 11 bases remaining between them.

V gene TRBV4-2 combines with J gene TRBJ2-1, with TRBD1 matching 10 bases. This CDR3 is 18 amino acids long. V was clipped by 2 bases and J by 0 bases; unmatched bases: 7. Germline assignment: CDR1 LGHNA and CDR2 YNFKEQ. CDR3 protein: CASSQTRTGGYSYNEQFF. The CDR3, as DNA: TGTGCCAGCAGCCAAACCCGGACAGGGGGTTACTCCTACAATGAGCAGTTCTTC.